The next 32 T cell receptor beta chains were all read from a single sample in a study of OX40 agonist ivuxolimab in advanced cancers. Profiling relied on immunoSEQ multiplex PCR, and the TCRdb table lists in-frame clones only, not all of them. This repertoire shows about 80,000 clones, roughly 93% found once; its top ten account for about 0.34%. The input for sequencing was CD4+ or CD8+ T cells sorted from blood, taken in a trial of the OX40 agonist ivuxolimab. The receptors shown here come from an adult with an advanced solid tumor such as melanoma, head and neck, liver or kidney cancer.

The rearrangement joins TRBV5-1 to TRBJ1-4, with TRBD1 matching over 7 bases. V gave up 0 bases and J gave up 3 bases; unmatched junction bases: 2. This CDR3 is built from 15 residues. Germline V gene lookup returns CDR1 SGHRS and CDR2 YFSETQ. The CDR3 DNA follows: TGCGCCAGCAGCTTGGCGGGGACAGCTAATGAAAAACTGTTTTTT. Protein: CASSLAGTANEKLFF.

The rearrangement links TRBV27 to TRBJ2-7, with TRBD1 identical over 9 bases. The CDR3 contains 15 residues. The V and J ends lost 5 bases and 7 bases, in that order; junction bases with no gene match: 12. Germline lookup yields CDR1 MNHEY and CDR2 SMNVEV (reference sequence). CDR3 sequence: CASSLQTGTGSEQYF. The CDR3 DNA sequence: TGTGCCAGCAGTCTTCAGACCGGGACAGGGTCAGAGCAGTACTTC.

CDR3 loop: CASSFRVAREGRDTQYF. The CDR3 nucleotides read TGTGCCAGCAGCTTTCGTGTGGCTCGGGAGGGGAGGGATACGCAGTATTTT. This chain uses TRBV5-4 with TRBJ2-3, with 8 nucleotides matching TRBD2. With V trimmed by 2 bases and J by 6 bases, 14 bases remained unmatched. CDR3 length: 17 residues. Germline V gene lookup returns CDR1 SGHNT and CDR2 YYREEE (reference sequence).

CDR3 sequence (DNA): TGTGCCAGTAGAAACAGGGCAAACTACGAGCAGTACTTC. This encodes CASRNRANYEQYF. This chain connects TRBV19 to TRBJ2-7; TRBD1 is a possible D gene (6 bases). There are 13 residues in the CDR3. The V end lost 6 bases, the J end lost 3 bases, and 12 bases lay between the germline ends. CDR1 and CDR2 from the germline V gene are LNHDA and SQIVND (reference sequence). The full variable domain, in which reference TRBV19 and TRBJ2-7 provide the parts outside the CDR3, is DGGITQSPKYLFRKEGQNVTLSCEQNLNHDAMYWYRQDPGQGLRLIYYSQIVNDFQKGDIAEGYSVSREKKESFPLTVTSAQKNPTAFYLCASRNRANYEQYFGPGTRLTVT.

This chain connects TRBV5-4 to TRBJ2-1; 11 bases are shared with TRBD2. Trimming cost V 0 bases and J 6 bases; bases outside gene matches: 2. This CDR3 spans 15 amino acids. Germline CDR1 SGHNT, CDR2 YYREEE (reference sequence). The CDR3 reads CASSLVAGGGNEQFF. CDR3 nucleotide sequence: TGTGCCAGCAGCTTGGTAGCGGGAGGGGGCAATGAGCAGTTCTTC. Full variable domain (missing parts from reference TRBV5-4 and TRBJ2-1): ETGVTQSPTHLIKTRGQQVTLRCSSQSGHNTVSWYQQALGQGPQFIFQYYREEENGRGNFPPRFSGLQFPNYSSELNVNALELDDSALYLCASSLVAGGGNEQFFGPGTRLTVL.

As to this clone: One end of the junction fails to match germline, which may point to a read error. V gene TRBV19 combines with J gene TRBJ1-4, with TRBD1 as a possible D gene (5 bases). This CDR3 spans 16 amino acids. Germline assignment: CDR1 LNHDA and CDR2 SQIVND (reference sequence). The CDR3 reads CASSGGSVTTNEKLFF. The CDR3 nucleotides read TGTGCCAGTAGTGGGGGGAGTGTGACAACGAATGAAAAACTGTTTTTT. Full variable domain (outside the CDR3, taken from reference TRBV19 and TRBJ1-4): DGGITQSPKYLFRKEGQNVTLSCEQNLNHDAMYWYRQDPGQGLRLIYYSQIVNDFQKGDIAEGYSVSREKKESFPLTVTSAQKNPTAFYLCASSGGSVTTNEKLFFGSGTQLSVL.

The rearrangement uses TRBV6-5 and TRBJ1-1; D not resolved. This CDR3 contains 13 residues. In germline, CDR1 is MNHEY, CDR2 SVGAGI. Trimming removed 6 bases at V and 0 bases at J, with 8 bases between. The chain's CDR3 is CASRSVMNTEAFF. The DNA for the CDR3 is TGTGCCAGCAGATCTGTAATGAACACTGAAGCTTTCTTT.

CDR3 nucleotide sequence: TGTGCCAGCAGGGCAGGAGGACTGAATTCACCCCTCCACTTT. Translated, it gives CASRAGGLNSPLHF. V is TRBV6-5 and J is TRBJ1-6; D is unclear. CDR3 size: 14 residues. CDR1 and CDR2 (germline): MNHEY, SVGAGI. Between the trimmed V and J ends, which lost 6 bases and 7 bases, there was a span of 13 bases.

The rearrangement uses TRBV7-2 and TRBJ2-7; 10 nucleotides agree with TRBD2. Trimming took 1 base from V and 2 from J; bases not matched to a gene: 5. CDR3 length equals 16 residues. Germline CDR1 and CDR2: SGHTA and FQGNSA. CDR3 residues: CASSLGRGTSAYEQYF. The CDR3 DNA reads TGTGCCAGCAGCTTAGGGCGAGGGACTAGCGCCTACGAGCAGTACTTC.

The rearrangement joins TRBV7-9 to TRBJ2-3; 7 bases are a match to TRBD2. The CDR3 has 15 amino acids. The V and J ends lost 2 bases and 0 bases, in that order; junction bases with no gene match: 2. Germline V gene lookup returns CDR1 SEHNR and CDR2 FQNEAQ (reference sequence). The CDR3: CASSLLAVSTDTQYF. The DNA of the CDR3 is TGTGCCAGCAGCTTACTAGCGGTAAGCACAGATACGCAGTATTTT.

The CDR3 is CASSDHLTGAGQFF. The CDR3 coding sequence is TGTGCCAGCAGTGACCACCTTACAGGGGCGGGACAGTTCTTC. V and J are TRBV6-1 and TRBJ2-1, with D possibly TRBD1 on 7 matching bases. V was cut by 3 bases and J by 13 bases, with 19 bases left in between. Germline V CDR1 and CDR2: MNHNS, SASEGT. The CDR3 is 14 amino acids.

This clone was seen just once. The chain joins TRBV5-1 to TRBJ2-7; D call uncertain. This CDR3 is built from 15 residues. With 1 base removed from V and 0 bases from J, the gap between germline ends came to 11 bases. Germline loops: CDR1 SGHRS, CDR2 YFSETQ. For the CDR3, the DNA is TGCGCCAGCAGCTTGCGCGCGGATTCCTCCTACGAGCAGTACTTC. Translating gives CASSLRADSSYEQYF.

This chain links TRBV7-2 with TRBJ2-2; D not resolved. V was shortened by 3 bases and J by 6 bases, with 2 bases between the two germline ends. The germline V gene encodes CDR1 SGHTA and CDR2 FQGNSA. The CDR3 consists of 11 residues. The CDR3 bases are TGTGCCAGCAGCTTTCCCGGGGAGCTGTTTTTT. It specifies CASSFPGELFF.

The chain is built from TRBV25-1 and TRBJ1-4, with D unresolved. This CDR3 has 15 amino acids. The germline CDR1 and CDR2 sequences are MGHDK and SYGVNS. V lost 0 bases, J lost 0 bases, and 5 bases lay in between. This CDR3 is CASSEYGATNEKLFF. The CDR3 nucleotides read TGTGCCAGCAGTGAATATGGGGCAACTAATGAAAAACTGTTTTTT.

The chain uses TRBV4-1 and TRBJ1-1, with D tentatively TRBD1 (6 bases). Germline V gene data show CDR1 as MGHRA and CDR2 as YSYEKL. The CDR3 consists of 14 residues. V was pared by 2 bases and J by 8 bases, with 15 bases between. CDR3 DNA: TGCGCCAGCAGCCAACAAACCGGACAGATAGAAGCTTTCTTT. Translated: CASSQQTGQIEAFF.

The V and J genes are TRBV5-1 and TRBJ2-7, with D perhaps assigned TRBD1 or TRBD2 (5 bases each). There are 13 residues in the CDR3. CDR1 SGHRS and CDR2 YFSETQ come from the germline V gene. With 0 bases removed from V and 6 bases from J, the gap between germline ends came to 10 bases. CDR3: CASSLAGTVEQYF. Here the CDR3 DNA reads TGCGCCAGCAGCTTGGCCGGGACGGTCGAGCAGTACTTC.

The genes are TRBV11-3 and TRBJ2-1; TRBD1 aligns across 8 bases. Germline-derived CDR1 and CDR2 are SGHNT and YENEEA. Trimming at V came to 5 bases and at J to 4 bases, leaving 16 bases not matched to a gene. The CDR3 is 18 residues long. The chain's CDR3 is CASSPTGAGGFAYNEQFF. The CDR3 bases are TGTGCCAGCAGCCCCACGGGGGCAGGGGGCTTCGCTTACAATGAGCAGTTCTTC.

The V gene is TRBV4-3, the J gene TRBJ2-1, with a tentative D call TRBD2 (6 bases). The CDR3 contains 16 residues. V was trimmed by 3 bases and J by 0 bases, leaving 12 bases between them. Germline CDR1 is LGHNA and CDR2 is YSLEER. The CDR3 is CASSQIADSSYNEQFF. In nucleotides, the CDR3 is TGCGCCAGCAGCCAGATAGCGGATTCCTCCTACAATGAGCAGTTCTTC.

The CDR3 spells CASDQTDRSPLSGANVLTF. CDR3 in DNA: TGTGCTAGTGACCAAACGGACAGGAGCCCCCTCTCTGGGGCCAACGTCCTGACTTTC. The chain couples TRBV12-5 to TRBJ2-6; 7 nucleotides match TRBD1. CDR1 is LGHNT and CDR2 is FRNRAP in the germline V gene. This CDR3 has 19 amino acids. J was trimmed by 0 bases and V by 7 bases; bases with no gene match: 15.

This CDR3 reads CAISEGGQANEKLFF. CDR3 in DNA: TGTGCCATCAGTGAAGGGGGGCAGGCTAATGAAAAACTGTTTTTT. This chain links TRBV10-3 with TRBJ1-4; TRBD1 is a possible D gene (6 bases). V lost 3 bases, J lost 3 bases, and 11 bases lay in between. This CDR3 has 15 residues. Germline CDR1 reads ENHRY; CDR2 reads SYGVKD.

The gene calls are TRBV6-5 and TRBJ2-7; D not certain. This CDR3 is built from 11 residues. Germline V CDR1 and CDR2: MNHEY, SVGAGI. Trimming cost V 4 bases and J 3 bases, with 4 bases left between them. CDR3 in DNA: TGTGCCAGCAGTTCCAACTACGAGCAGTACTTC. Its protein is CASSSNYEQYF.

The rearrangement joins TRBV19 to TRBJ2-7, with a possible D match to TRBD1 (7 bases). This CDR3 is 15 amino acids long. CDR1 is LNHDA, CDR2 SQIVND, per germline (reference sequence). V lost 3 bases and J 3 bases, leaving 15 bases between the germline ends. In nucleotides, the CDR3 is TGTGCCAGTAGTATGGGCGGGACAGCATACTACGAGCAGTACTTC. Protein: CASSMGGTAYYEQYF. Based on the CDR3 plus reference TRBV19 and TRBJ2-7, the full variable domain is DGGITQSPKYLFRKEGQNVTLSCEQNLNHDAMYWYRQDPGQGLRLIYYSQIVNDFQKGDIAEGYSVSREKKESFPLTVTSAQKNPTAFYLCASSMGGTAYYEQYFGPGTRLTVT.

The chain combines TRBV7-8 with TRBJ1-1; no clear D gene. The germline CDR1 and CDR2 sequences are SGHVS and FQNEAQ. V gave up 4 bases and J gave up 0 bases, with 6 bases separating them. The CDR3 totals 13 residues. The CDR3 bases are TGTGCCAGCAGCTCCTATATGAACACTGAAGCTTTCTTT. Translating it yields CASSSYMNTEAFF.

This chain connects TRBV11-2 to TRBJ2-2; possibly TRBD2 for D (6 bases). The CDR3 covers 14 residues. Germline-derived CDR1 and CDR2 are SGHAT and FQNNGV. Trimming removed 4 bases from V and 7 bases from J, with 13 bases in between. The CDR3 DNA is TGTGCCAGCAGCTCCCTTGGCGGGGACGGGGAGCTGTTTTTT. It translates to CASSSLGGDGELFF.

This rearrangement joins TRBV10-3 to TRBJ1-1, with D maybe TRBD1 (6 bases). V lost 6 bases and J 0 bases, leaving 11 bases between the germline ends. CDR3 size: 14 residues. The germline gives CDR1 ENHRY, CDR2 SYGVKD. The chain's CDR3 is CAISDRSMNTEAFF. CDR3 in DNA: TGTGCCATCAGCGACAGGTCCATGAACACTGAAGCTTTCTTT.

The rearrangement uses TRBV6-5 and TRBJ2-5; no clear D gene. From germline, CDR1 is MNHEY and CDR2 SVGAGI. Trimming removed 6 bases at V and 4 bases at J, with 15 bases between. CDR3 size: 14 residues. The CDR3 bases are TGTGCCAGCAGCCGTCCCGGAGATCCAGAGACCCAGTACTTC. This translates into CASSRPGDPETQYF.

The chain links TRBV6-5 to TRBJ2-7, with D perhaps TRBD1 (5 bases). The germline gives CDR1 MNHEY, CDR2 SVGAGI. Deletions cut 3 bases from V and 0 bases from J, with 15 bases between. The CDR3 is 16 amino acids. CDR3 amino acids: CASSYWGSGFSYEQYF. CDR3 DNA sequence: TGTGCCAGCAGTTATTGGGGCTCAGGCTTCTCCTACGAGCAGTACTTC.

This chain connects TRBV27 to TRBJ2-5; TRBD1 aligns across 8 bases. Germline V gene lookup returns CDR1 MNHEY and CDR2 SMNVEV (reference sequence). V lost 6 bases, J lost 2 bases, and 8 bases stayed unmatched. This CDR3 is 15 amino acids long. DNA of the CDR3: TGTGCCAGCAGCCCTGGACAGGGTGGGCAAGAGACCCAGTACTTC. Translated, it gives CASSPGQGGQETQYF.

V is TRBV7-2 and J is TRBJ1-2; TRBD1 might be the D (5 bases). The ends were cut back, 1 base at V and 3 bases at J, with 12 bases in the middle. The CDR3 consists of 15 residues. Germline CDR1 is SGHTA and CDR2 is FQGNSA. The CDR3 reads CASSLGRGVDYGYTF. The DNA of the CDR3 is TGTGCCAGCAGCTTAGGGCGGGGGGTAGACTATGGCTACACCTTC.

The gene calls are TRBV6-1 and TRBJ2-7; D is undetermined. The germline V gene has CDR1 MNHNS and CDR2 SASEGT. V was cut by 1 base and J by 4 bases, with 5 bases left in between. The CDR3 spans 12 residues. As DNA, the CDR3 is TGTGCCAGCAGTGAAGTAGGGTACGAGCAGTACTTC. Protein: CASSEVGYEQYF.

The chain is built from TRBV7-2 and TRBJ2-5, with 10 bases lining up with TRBD2. The germline gives CDR1 SGHTA, CDR2 FQGNSA. The CDR3 is 15 residues long. V shed 3 bases and J 4 bases; nucleotides not matched to a gene: 5. The CDR3 bases are TGTGCCAGCAGCTTTCTAGCGGGAGCGGTAGAGACCCAGTACTTC. It specifies CASSFLAGAVETQYF. Based on the CDR3 plus reference TRBV7-2 and TRBJ2-5, the full variable domain is GAGVSQSPSNKVTEKGKDVELRCDPISGHTALYWYRQSLGQGLEFLIYFQGNSAPDKSGLPSDRFSAERTGGSVSTLTIQRTQQEDSAVYLCASSFLAGAVETQYFGPGTRLLVL.

The chain links TRBV6-9 to TRBJ1-1; 7 bases are a match to TRBD1. The CDR3 has 15 residues. Germline CDR1 MNHGY, CDR2 SVAAGI. The trim removed 6 bases at V and 3 bases at J, leaving 10 bases unmatched. The CDR3 DNA sequence: TGTGCCAGCAGGTCCGCGAGGGGGCAGGACACTGAAGCTTTCTTT. Its protein product is CASRSARGQDTEAFF.